This T cell receptor beta chain comes out of a study of blood T cell repertoires in COVID-19. The overall study: Both acute and convalescent COVID-19 samples were obtained from the United States, Italy and Spain.

Original processing methods: Reference gene primer amplification gave estimated nucleated cell counts. Repertoires were generated with immunoSEQ multiplex PCR, while TCRdb's copy carries only in-frame clones and drops some. The V and J calls and clone size were taken over from that table, and D and trimming were inferred from the DNA. The data show around 150,000 clones, 78% seen once. This CDR3 has 12 residues. V was pared by 4 bases and J by 5 bases, with 0 bases of the junction left unmatched. Germline-derived CDR1 and CDR2 are MNHEY and SVGAGI. This chain links TRBV6-5 with TRBJ2-3; TRBD2 aligns across 7 bases. The sequence came from a man in his fifties or sixties who had recovered from COVID-19. Sequencing was performed on peripheral blood. The CDR3: CASSWGGDTQYF. The CDR3 DNA reads TGTGCCAGCAGTTGGGGGGGAGATACGCAGTATTTT.